The T cell receptor (beta chain) under discussion was sequenced for a study of tumor and adjacent non-tumor tissue in lung cancer. At the level of the study: Millions of productive TCRbeta reads were obtained per sample on average. Study-level results: Top 100 clones took a larger repertoire share in normal lung.

On this clonotype itself: What it binds is unknown. A junction end diverges from the germline sequence, so it may reflect a read error.

Germline lookup yields CDR1 LGHNA and CDR2 YNFKEQ. The CDR3 contains 17 residues. A modified ARM-PCR protocol with three rounds of nested PCR amplified TCRbeta. MiXCR, applied by TCRdb to the multiplex PCR reads, yields one record per CDR3 protein. Among approximately 120,000 distinct CDR3 sequences listed, 60% to 80% were seen once. No cell sorting was done before RNA was extracted from the tissue. More than 3 cm separated this lung sample from the edge of the tumor. The material sequenced was distant non-tumor lung tissue. This sequence originates from a man between 60 and 75 years old with non-small cell lung cancer. The J gene is TRBJ1-2, the V gene TRBV4-2, with 7 bases fitting TRBD1. CDR3 nucleotide sequence: TGTGCCAGCAGCCGGCCTATGGGGACAGCTTCTAACCATGGCTACACCTTC. Translation: CASSRPMGTASNHGYTF.